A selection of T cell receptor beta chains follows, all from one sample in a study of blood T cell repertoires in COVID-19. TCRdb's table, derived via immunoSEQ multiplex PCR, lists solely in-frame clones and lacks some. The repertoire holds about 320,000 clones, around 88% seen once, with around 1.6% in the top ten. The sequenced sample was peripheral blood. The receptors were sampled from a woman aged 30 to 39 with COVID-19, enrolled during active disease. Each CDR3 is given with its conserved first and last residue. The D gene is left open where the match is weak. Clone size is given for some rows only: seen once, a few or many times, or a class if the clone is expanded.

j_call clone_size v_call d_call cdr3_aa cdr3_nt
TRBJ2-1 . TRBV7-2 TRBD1 CASSLAGQGGPFNEQFF TGTGCCAGCAGCTTAGCGGGACAGGGAGGACCATTCAATGAGCAGTTCTTC
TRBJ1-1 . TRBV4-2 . CASIQSGGGEAFF TGTGCCAGCATTCAATCGGGGGGTGGTGAAGCTTTCTTT
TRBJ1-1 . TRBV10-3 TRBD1 CAIRDRGGDEAFF TGTGCCATCAGGGACAGGGGAGGGGATGAAGCTTTCTTT
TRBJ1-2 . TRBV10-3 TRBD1 CAISGSSGGGGYTF TGTGCCATCAGTGGATCTTCAGGGGGCGGTGGCTACACCTTC
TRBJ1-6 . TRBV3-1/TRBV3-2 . CASSQEGTLNSPLHF TGTGCCAGCAGCCAAGAGGGCACACTTAATTCACCCCTCCACTTT
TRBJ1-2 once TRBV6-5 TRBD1 CASSRDRGHGYTF TGTGCCAGCAGCAGGGACAGGGGGCATGGCTACACCTTC
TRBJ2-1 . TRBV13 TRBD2 CASSFWTSDEQFF TGTGCCAGCAGCTTTTGGACTAGTGATGAGCAGTTCTTC
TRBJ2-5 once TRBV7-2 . CASSSTVGETQYF TGTGCCAGCAGCTCGACAGTAGGCGAGACCCAGTACTTC
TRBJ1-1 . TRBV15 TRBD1 CATSRDPTGVEGEAFF TGTGCCACCAGCAGGGACCCGACAGGGGTCGAGGGTGAAGCTTTCTTT
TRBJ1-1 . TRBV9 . CASSPLGGDTEAFF TGTGCCAGCAGCCCACTCGGGGGGGACACTGAAGCTTTCTTT
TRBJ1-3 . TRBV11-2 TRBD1 CASSLVPHAPRTGGNTIYF TGTGCCAGCAGCTTAGTCCCCCACGCCCCCCGGACAGGGGGAAACACCATATATTTT
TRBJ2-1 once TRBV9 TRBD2 CASSPRRGGGYNEQFF TGTGCCAGCAGCCCCCGTCGGGGCGGGGGGTACAATGAGCAGTTCTTC
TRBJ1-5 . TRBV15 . CATSSGSQPQHF TGTGCCACCAGCTCGGGGAGTCAGCCCCAGCATTTT
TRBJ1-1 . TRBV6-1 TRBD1 CASSEGYRGMNTEAFF TGTGCCAGCAGTGAAGGGTACAGGGGGATGAACACTGAAGCTTTCTTT
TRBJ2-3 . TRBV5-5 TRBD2 CASSLGLAGGGTQYF TGTGCCAGCAGCTTGGGACTAGCGGGGGGAGGTACGCAGTATTTT
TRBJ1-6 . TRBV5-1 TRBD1 CASKGGQYNSPLHF TGCGCCAGCAAAGGGGGCCAATATAATTCACCCCTCCACTTT
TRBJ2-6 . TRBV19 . CASSIGAGANVLTF TGTGCCAGTAGTATCGGGGCTGGGGCCAACGTCCTGACTTTC
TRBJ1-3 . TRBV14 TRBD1 CASSQGQGNTIYF TGTGCCAGCAGCCAAGGACAGGGGAACACCATATATTTT
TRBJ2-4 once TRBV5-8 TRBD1 CASSLGQGAWNIQYF TGTGCCAGCAGCTTGGGACAGGGGGCTTGGAACATTCAGTACTTC
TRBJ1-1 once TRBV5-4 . CASSFEQAMNTEAFF TGTGCCAGCAGCTTCGAGCAAGCCATGAACACTGAAGCTTTCTTT
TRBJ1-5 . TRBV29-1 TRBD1 CSVAGTGGNQPQHF TGCAGCGTTGCTGGTACAGGGGGCAATCAGCCCCAGCATTTT
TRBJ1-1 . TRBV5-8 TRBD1 CASSYPDRENTEAFF TGTGCCAGCAGCTACCCGGACAGGGAAAACACTGAAGCTTTCTTT
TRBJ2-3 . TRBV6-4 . CASSLDRMDTQYF TGTGCCAGCAGTTTAGACAGAATGGATACGCAGTATTTT
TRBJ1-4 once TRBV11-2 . CASSLAGMPEEKLFF TGTGCCAGCAGCTTAGCCGGGATGCCGGAGGAAAAACTGTTTTTT
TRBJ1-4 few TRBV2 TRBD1 CASSGTGGLGGEKLFF TGTGCCAGCAGTGGGACAGGGGGTCTCGGAGGGGAAAAACTGTTTTTT
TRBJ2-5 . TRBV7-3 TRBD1 CASSAGGRGETQYF TGTGCCAGCAGCGCTGGCGGCAGGGGGGAGACCCAGTACTTC
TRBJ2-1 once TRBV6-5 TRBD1 CATHRDRDEQFF TGTGCCACCCACCGGGACAGGGATGAGCAGTTCTTC
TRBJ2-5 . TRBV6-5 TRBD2 CAAGVQETQYF TGTGCCGCGGGGGTTCAAGAGACCCAGTACTTC
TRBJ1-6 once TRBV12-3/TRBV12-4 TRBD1 CASSGTGNSPLHF TGTGCCAGCAGCGGGACAGGCAATTCACCCCTCCACTTT
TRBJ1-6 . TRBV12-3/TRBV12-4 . CARQGFSPLHF TGTGCACGCCAGGGATTTTCACCCCTCCACTTT
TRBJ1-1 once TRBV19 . CASSIKVEGTLSGAEAFF TGTGCCAGTAGTATCAAGGTTGAGGGGACACTGAGCGGTGCTGAAGCTTTCTTT
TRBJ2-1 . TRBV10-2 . CASSPASYNEQFF TGCGCCAGCAGTCCCGCCAGTTACAATGAGCAGTTCTTC
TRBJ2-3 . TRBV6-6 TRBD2 CASSGATSGGTQYF TGTGCCAGCAGTGGCGCGACTAGCGGGGGTACGCAGTATTTT
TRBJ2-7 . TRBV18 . CASSREAGAWYEQYF TGTGCCAGCTCCCGGGAGGCAGGGGCATGGTACGAGCAGTACTTC
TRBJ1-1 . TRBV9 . CASSLRSTVNTEAFF TGTGCCAGCAGCCTTAGATCGACAGTTAACACTGAAGCTTTCTTT
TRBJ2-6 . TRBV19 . CASSIQEVLGANVLTF TGTGCCAGTAGTATACAAGAGGTGCTGGGGGCCAACGTCCTGACTTTC
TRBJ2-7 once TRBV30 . CAWRGDILTSYEQYF TGTGCCTGGAGGGGGGACATCTTGACCTCCTACGAGCAGTACTTC
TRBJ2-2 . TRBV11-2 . CASSLVSAGELFF TGTGCCAGCAGCTTAGTTAGTGCCGGGGAGCTGTTTTTT
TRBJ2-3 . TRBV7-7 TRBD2 CASSRSSGSTDTQYF TGTGCTAGCAGCAGGTCTAGCGGGAGCACAGATACGCAGTATTTT
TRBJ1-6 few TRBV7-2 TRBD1 CASSLVTGTGASPLHF TGTGCCAGCAGCTTAGTTACGGGGACAGGGGCATCACCCCTCCACTTT
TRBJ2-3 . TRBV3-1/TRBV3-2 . CASSPTPLESSQYF TGTGCCAGCAGCCCCACCCCGCTAGAGTCTTCGCAGTATTTT
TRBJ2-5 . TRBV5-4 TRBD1 CASSPSAGGTETQYF TGTGCCAGCAGCCCCTCGGCAGGGGGTACGGAGACCCAGTACTTC
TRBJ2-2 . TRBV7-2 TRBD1 CASSGNRGSGELFF TGTGCCAGCAGCGGCAACAGGGGATCTGGGGAGCTGTTTTTT
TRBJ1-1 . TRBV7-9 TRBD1 CASRARDTGGWITEAFF TGTGCCAGCAGAGCAAGGGATACAGGGGGCTGGATCACTGAAGCTTTCTTT
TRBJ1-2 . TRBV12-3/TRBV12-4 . CASSFRDYGYTF TGTGCCAGCAGTTTTCGAGACTATGGCTACACCTTC
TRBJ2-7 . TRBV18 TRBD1 CASSSDRGLGYEQYF TGTGCCAGCTCATCGGACAGGGGTCTAGGCTACGAGCAGTACTTC
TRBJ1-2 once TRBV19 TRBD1 CASSRDRVGYTF TGTGCCAGTAGCAGGGACAGGGTGGGCTACACCTTC
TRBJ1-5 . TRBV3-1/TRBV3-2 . CASSQGLRVAGPQHF TGTGCCAGCAGCCAAGGTTTACGGGTGGCGGGGCCCCAGCATTTT
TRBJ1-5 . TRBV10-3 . CASRDINQPQHF TGTGCCTCCCGGGACATAAATCAGCCCCAGCATTTT
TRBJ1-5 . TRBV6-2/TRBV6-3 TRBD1 CASSYSRGQGYQPQHF TGTGCCAGCAGTTACTCGCGGGGACAGGGGTACCAGCCCCAGCATTTT
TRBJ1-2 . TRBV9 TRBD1 CASSAETGNYGYTF TGTGCCAGCAGCGCTGAGACAGGGAACTATGGCTACACCTTC